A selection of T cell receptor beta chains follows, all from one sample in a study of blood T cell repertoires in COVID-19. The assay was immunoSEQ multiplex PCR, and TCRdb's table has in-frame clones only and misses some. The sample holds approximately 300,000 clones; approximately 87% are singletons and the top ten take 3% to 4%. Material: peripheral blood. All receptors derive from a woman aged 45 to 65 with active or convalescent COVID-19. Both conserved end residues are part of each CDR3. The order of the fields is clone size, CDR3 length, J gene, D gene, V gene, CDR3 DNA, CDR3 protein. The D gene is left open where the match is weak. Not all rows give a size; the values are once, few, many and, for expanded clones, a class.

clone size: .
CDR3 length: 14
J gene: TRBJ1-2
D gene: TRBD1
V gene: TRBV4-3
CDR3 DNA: TGCGCCAGCAGCCAAGAGACAGGGCGGTATGGCTACACCTTC
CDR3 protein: CASSQETGRYGYTF

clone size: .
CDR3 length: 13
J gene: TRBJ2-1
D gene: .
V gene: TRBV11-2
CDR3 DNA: TGTGCCAGCAGCTTAGGGACTTACAATGAGCAGTTCTTC
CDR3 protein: CASSLGTYNEQFF

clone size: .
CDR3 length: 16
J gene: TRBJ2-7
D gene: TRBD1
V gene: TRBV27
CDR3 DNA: TGTGCCAGCAGTGCCTCACAGGGGGTCCTTGCCTACGAGCAGTACTTC
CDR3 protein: CASSASQGVLAYEQYF

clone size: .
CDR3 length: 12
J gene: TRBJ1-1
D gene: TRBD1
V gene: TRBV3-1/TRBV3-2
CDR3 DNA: TGTGCCAGCAGCCAACTCGGACAGGGGGCTTTCTTT
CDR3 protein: CASSQLGQGAFF

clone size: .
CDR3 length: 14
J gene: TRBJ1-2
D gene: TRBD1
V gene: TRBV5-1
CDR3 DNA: TGCGCCAGCAGCTTGGCCCCAGGGGGCTATGGCTACACCTTC
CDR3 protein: CASSLAPGGYGYTF

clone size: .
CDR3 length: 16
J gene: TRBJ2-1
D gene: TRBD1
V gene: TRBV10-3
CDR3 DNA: TGTGCCACCACCTCTCGGCGGGACAGGGGGCTGAATGAGCAGTTCTTC
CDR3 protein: CATTSRRDRGLNEQFF

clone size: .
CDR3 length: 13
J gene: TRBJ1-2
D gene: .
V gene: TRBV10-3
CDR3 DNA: TGTGCCATCAGTACCGGGTCTAACTATGGCTACACCTTC
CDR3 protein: CAISTGSNYGYTF

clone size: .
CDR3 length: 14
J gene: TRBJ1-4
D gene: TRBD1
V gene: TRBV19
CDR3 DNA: TGTGCCAGTACCGGGGACAGGGAGAATGAAAAACTGTTTTTT
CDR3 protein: CASTGDRENEKLFF

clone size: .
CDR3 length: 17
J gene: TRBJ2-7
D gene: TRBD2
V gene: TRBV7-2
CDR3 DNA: TGTGCCAGCAGCTTAGTGGGGGGGACTAGCGGGTATTACGAGCAGTACTTC
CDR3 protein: CASSLVGGTSGYYEQYF

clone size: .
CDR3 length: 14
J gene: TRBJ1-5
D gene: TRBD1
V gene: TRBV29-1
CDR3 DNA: TGCAGCGTCGCCGGGACAGGGGTCAATCAGCCCCAGCATTTT
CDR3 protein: CSVAGTGVNQPQHF

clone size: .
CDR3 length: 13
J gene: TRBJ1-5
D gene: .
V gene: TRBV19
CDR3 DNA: TGTGCCAGTAGCGACGGACACAATCAGCCCCAGCATTTT
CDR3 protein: CASSDGHNQPQHF

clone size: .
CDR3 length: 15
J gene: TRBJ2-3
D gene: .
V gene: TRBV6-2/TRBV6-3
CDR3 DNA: TGTGCCAGCAGTTACTCGGGGGGGCTAACAGATACGCAGTATTTT
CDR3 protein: CASSYSGGLTDTQYF

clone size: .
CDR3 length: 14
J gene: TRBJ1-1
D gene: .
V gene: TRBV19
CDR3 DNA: TGTGCCAGTATGGGGAGCCTAAAGGACACTGAAGCTTTCTTT
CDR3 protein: CASMGSLKDTEAFF

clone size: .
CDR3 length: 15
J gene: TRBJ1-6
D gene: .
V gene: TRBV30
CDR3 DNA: TGTGCCTGGACTCGAAGAGGGGGACCTAATTCACCCCTCCACTTT
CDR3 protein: CAWTRRGGPNSPLHF

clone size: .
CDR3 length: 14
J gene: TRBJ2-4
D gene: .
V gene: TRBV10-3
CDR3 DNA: TGTGCCATCAGCGGAGGGAGGAGCGGAGACATTCAGTACTTC
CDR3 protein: CAISGGRSGDIQYF

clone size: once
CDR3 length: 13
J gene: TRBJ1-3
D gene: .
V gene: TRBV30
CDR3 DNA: TGTGCCTGGAGGAAGGCAGGTGGAAACACCATATATTTT
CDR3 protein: CAWRKAGGNTIYF

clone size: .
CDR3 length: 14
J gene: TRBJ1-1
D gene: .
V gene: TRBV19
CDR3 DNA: TGTGCCAGTAGTATTTCCTCCCCTGGCTCTGAAGCTTTCTTT
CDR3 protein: CASSISSPGSEAFF

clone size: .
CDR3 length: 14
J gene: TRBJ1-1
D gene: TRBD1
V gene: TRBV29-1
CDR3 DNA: TGCAGCGTTGAACGGACAGGGTTGGACACTGAAGCTTTCTTT
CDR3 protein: CSVERTGLDTEAFF

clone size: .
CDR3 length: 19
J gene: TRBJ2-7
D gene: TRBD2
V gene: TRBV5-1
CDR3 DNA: TGCGCCAGCAGCTTGGCCACTAGCGGGAGTGTAACAAAGTCCTACGAGCAGTACTTC
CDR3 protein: CASSLATSGSVTKSYEQYF

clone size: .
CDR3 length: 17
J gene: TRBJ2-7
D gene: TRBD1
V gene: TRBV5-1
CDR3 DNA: TGCGCCAGCAGCCCGGGACAGGGGGACGGGCCTTCCTACGAGCAGTACTTC
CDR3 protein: CASSPGQGDGPSYEQYF

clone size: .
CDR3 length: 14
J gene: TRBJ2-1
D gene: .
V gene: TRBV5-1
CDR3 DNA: TGCGCCAGCAGGACAGTGCTCCCTTACAATGAGCAGTTCTTC
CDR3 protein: CASRTVLPYNEQFF

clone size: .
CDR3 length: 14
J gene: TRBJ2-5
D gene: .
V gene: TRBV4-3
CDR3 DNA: TGCGCCAGCAGCCAAGTGCAGGGGAAAGAGACCCAGTACTTC
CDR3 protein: CASSQVQGKETQYF